This passage covers 3 T cell receptor beta chains from one sample sequenced in a study of T-cell memory formation after mild COVID-19. Each CDR3 protein is one row after TCRdb ran MiXCR on the 5' RACE reads. Of 390,000 or so distinct CDR3 sequences in the sample, about 15% were seen once. Sequenced input: PBMCs or a T cell subset sorted from them (not recorded which). The source is a man aged 18 to 35 who had mild COVID-19 (a few samples of this study predate the infection). Cell type and time point are not known.

The chain recombines TRBV15 with TRBJ1-6; possible D gene TRBD1, 5 bases. The germline V gene has CDR1 LNHNV and CDR2 YYDKDF (reference sequence). This CDR3 spans 15 amino acids. Trimming shortened V by 2 bases and J by 1 base, and 6 bases separated the two germline ends. The CDR3 DNA sequence: TGTGCCACCAGCAGACAGGGATCCTATAATTCACCCCTCCACTTT. Translation gives CATSRQGSYNSPLHF.

The chain recombines TRBV27 with TRBJ1-4, with TRBD1 identical over 10 bases. The CDR3 loop spans 15 amino acids. V lost 4 bases and J lost 6; bases outside the gene matches: 5. Germline CDR1 MNHEY, CDR2 SMNVEV (reference sequence). Here the CDR3 reads CASSSTTGGYEKLFF. The CDR3 bases are TGTGCCAGCAGTTCCACGACAGGGGGCTATGAAAAACTGTTTTTT.

The J gene is TRBJ1-4, the V gene TRBV27; 9 positions match TRBD1. V dropped 4 bases and J dropped 5; count of bases not matched to a gene: 8. The CDR3 spans 16 residues. Germline values: CDR1 MNHEY, CDR2 SMNVEV (reference sequence). CDR3 protein: CASSSRGQGQNEKLFF. The CDR3 nucleotides are TGTGCCAGCAGTTCCCGCGGACAGGGGCAGAATGAAAAACTGTTTTTT.